The 19 T cell receptor beta chains listed next were all sequenced from one sample in a study of blood T cell repertoires in COVID-19. Using immunoSEQ multiplex PCR, the repertoire was profiled, and TCRdb retains in-frame clones only, with some absent. The data contain about 81,000 clones, about 82% of them singletons. Sample: peripheral blood. The receptor source for this set is a human donor in a cohort sampled during active COVID-19.

The chain recombines TRBV3-1 (or the pseudogene TRBV3-2) with TRBJ2-7; 8 nucleotides agree with TRBD2. The CDR3 runs to 16 residues. Germline trimming cut 4 bases from V and 0 bases from J; bases unmatched to any gene: 8. Germline lookup yields CDR1 LGHDT and CDR2 YNNKEL (reference sequence). CDR3 nucleotide sequence: TGTGCCAGCAGCCCCCGGGGAGCGGGGGACTCCTACGAGCAGTACTTC. Its translation is CASSPRGAGDSYEQYF.

This chain links TRBV24-1 with TRBJ2-4; maybe TRBD1 (5 bases). Trimming left V 5 bases short and J 0 bases short, with 10 bases between. This CDR3 comprises 15 residues. Germline CDR1 is KGHDR and CDR2 is SFDVKD. The CDR3: CATSGQTLAKNIQYF. In nucleotides, the CDR3 is TGTGCCACCAGTGGACAGACCCTAGCCAAAAACATTCAGTACTTC.

This chain joins TRBV19 and TRBJ2-7; 7 bases align to TRBD1. The CDR3 runs 16 residues. CDR1 and CDR2 (germline): LNHDA, SQIVND (reference sequence). V lost 5 bases to trimming and J lost 3 bases; unmatched junction nucleotides: 13. CDR3 in amino acids: CASSPSAGTANYEQYF. CDR3 coding DNA: TGTGCCAGTAGTCCATCGGCCGGGACAGCCAACTACGAGCAGTACTTC.

The chain is built from TRBV7-6 and TRBJ1-5; 8 bases agree with TRBD1. This CDR3 is built from 16 residues. The ends lost 6 bases at V and 3 bases at J; junction bases unmatched: 10. Looked up from germline, CDR1 is SGHVS and CDR2 is FNYEAQ. CDR3 amino acids: CASRPMGTGVNQPQHF. The CDR3 DNA reads as TGTGCCAGCAGACCCATGGGGACAGGCGTCAATCAGCCCCAGCATTTT.

This clone has a handful of counts. This sequence joins TRBV13 and TRBJ2-7, with D tentatively TRBD1 (6 bases). Trimming pared 3 bases from V and 1 base from J, leaving 10 bases between. In germline, CDR1 is PRHDT, CDR2 FYEKMQ (reference sequence). The CDR3 has 14 amino acids. The CDR3 region is CASSLQGFSYEQYF. The CDR3 nucleotides are TGTGCCAGCAGCTTGCAGGGGTTTTCCTACGAGCAGTACTTC.

This rearrangement joins TRBV10-3 to TRBJ1-4; 9 nucleotides agree with TRBD1. Germline CDR1 ENHRY, CDR2 SYGVKD. This CDR3 has 14 residues. V was clipped by 8 bases and J by 8 bases; unmatched bases: 9. CDR3 DNA sequence: TGTGCCATCGGAAGGGACAGGGAATTGGAAAAACTGTTTTTT. Protein product: CAIGRDRELEKLFF.

The chain recombines TRBV6-1 with TRBJ1-2; a weak D match, TRBD1 (5 bases). Per the germline V gene, CDR1 is MNHNS and CDR2 is SASEGT. This CDR3 is built from 14 residues. Trimming cost V 0 bases and J 2 bases, with 7 bases left between them. The CDR3 reads CASSEADINYGYTF. DNA of the CDR3: TGTGCCAGCAGTGAAGCGGACATCAACTATGGCTACACCTTC.

This rearrangement joins TRBV5-5 to TRBJ1-1, with unresolved D. The germline gives CDR1 SGHKS, CDR2 YYEKEE (reference sequence). The V end was cut by 4 bases, the J end by 1 base, with 11 bases between. CDR3 length: 14 residues. The CDR3 is CASSGAGANTEAFF. DNA of the CDR3: TGTGCCAGCAGCGGTGCTGGAGCGAACACTGAAGCTTTCTTT.

This clone was recorded only once. V and J are TRBV3-1 (or the pseudogene TRBV3-2) and TRBJ1-5, with 9 bases fitting TRBD1. From germline, CDR1 is LGHDT and CDR2 YNNKEL (reference sequence). This CDR3 is 17 amino acids long. With V trimmed by 0 bases and J by 7 bases, 10 bases remained unmatched. The CDR3 DNA sequence: TGTGCCAGCAGCCAAGATGCAAACAGGGGGCAACGGCAGCCCCAGCATTTT. It encodes CASSQDANRGQRQPQHF.

The chain has TRBV9 and TRBJ2-5, with 14 nucleotides matching TRBD2. This CDR3 spans 16 amino acids. CDR1 is SGDLS and CDR2 is YYNGEE in the germline V gene. With 3 bases clipped from V and 2 bases from J, the junction kept 3 bases outside the gene matches. Here the CDR3 DNA reads TGTGCCAGCAGCGAGGGGACTAGCGGGGGACAAGAGACCCAGTACTTC. It codes for CASSEGTSGGQETQYF.

This chain links TRBV11-1 with TRBJ2-3, with no clear D. Trimming left V 0 bases short and J 5 bases short, with 9 bases between. The CDR3 has 14 amino acids. CDR1 and CDR2 (germline): SGHAT, FQDESV (reference sequence). The DNA for the CDR3 is TGTGCCAGCAGCTTAGCGGCCAGATTAGATACGCAGTATTTT. Amino acids: CASSLAARLDTQYF.

V is TRBV9 and J is TRBJ2-2, with D unresolved. Germline CDR1 reads SGDLS; CDR2 reads YYNGEE. Trimming pared 4 bases from V and 4 bases from J, leaving 11 bases between. This CDR3 contains 14 residues. The CDR3 DNA follows: TGTGCCAGCAGCCCAAAACTACTCACCGGGGAGCTGTTTTTT. It is translated as CASSPKLLTGELFF.

The chain has TRBV5-1 and TRBJ1-2; perhaps TRBD1 as D (6 bases). From germline, CDR1 is SGHRS and CDR2 YFSETQ. The germline V and J ends were trimmed by 3 bases and 8 bases, with 17 bases remaining between them. The CDR3 is made up of 14 amino acids. The CDR3 here is CASSSRTGSGGYTF. The CDR3, as DNA: TGCGCCAGCAGCTCGCGAACAGGGTCCGGCGGCTACACCTTC.

This sequence joins TRBV5-1 and TRBJ2-1; a possible D gene is TRBD2 (7 bases). CDR1 and CDR2 from the germline V gene are SGHRS and YFSETQ. CDR3 length: 16 residues. The V end was cut by 4 bases, the J end by 2 bases, with 16 bases between. CDR3 sequence: CASSPRGLAAYNEQFF. The DNA of the CDR3 is TGCGCCAGCAGCCCTCGGGGGCTAGCGGCCTACAATGAGCAGTTCTTC.

The rearrangement uses TRBV15 and TRBJ2-1, with D perhaps matching TRBD1 (5 bases). V was pared by 0 bases and J by 4 bases, with 10 bases between. The germline CDR1 and CDR2 sequences are LNHNV and YYDKDF (reference sequence). The CDR3 sequence is 15 residues long. CDR3 DNA sequence: TGTGCCACCAGCAGAGATGTTGGGGCTTACAATGAGCAGTTCTTC. Translating it yields CATSRDVGAYNEQFF. Combining the CDR3 with reference TRBV15 and TRBJ2-1 gives the whole variable domain DAMVIQNPRYQVTQFGKPVTLSCSQTLNHNVMYWYQQKSSQAPKLLFHYYDKDFNNEADTPDNFQSRRPNTSFCFLDIRSPGLGDTAMYLCATSRDVGAYNEQFFGPGTRLTVL.

The chain has TRBV7-2 and TRBJ1-1, with TRBD1 identical over 9 bases. The CDR3 is 14 amino acids. Germline V lookup: CDR1 SGHTA, CDR2 FQGNSA. Trimming took 7 bases from V and 4 from J; bases not matched to a gene: 7. DNA for the CDR3: TGTGCCAGCACCTATAAGACAGGGGGCACTGAAGCTTTCTTT. Encoded protein: CASTYKTGGTEAFF.

This chain links TRBV29-1 with TRBJ1-1; tentative D call: TRBD1 (6 bases). Germline V gives CDR1 SQVTM, CDR2 ANQGSEA. With 6 bases removed from V and 7 bases from J, the gap between germline ends came to 12 bases. This CDR3 has 11 residues. CDR3 sequence reads: CSVRRTVEAFF. DNA for the CDR3: TGCAGCGTCCGGAGGACAGTTGAAGCTTTCTTT.

In this sample, this clone turned up many times. V usage is TRBV9 and J usage is TRBJ1-3; tentative D call: TRBD1 (5 bases). Trimming stripped 4 bases from V and 3 bases from J, with 8 bases between. The CDR3 sequence is 13 residues long. CDR1 SGDLS and CDR2 YYNGEE come from the germline V gene. CDR3 DNA: TGTGCCAGCAGCTGGGGGGATGGAAACACCATATATTTT. It yields the protein CASSWGDGNTIYF.

The V call is TRBV29-1, the J call TRBJ2-7; D may be TRBD2 (7 bases). CDR3 length: 12 amino acids. Trimming pared 6 bases from V and 6 bases from J, leaving 15 bases between. Germline assignment: CDR1 SQVTM and CDR2 ANQGSEA. CDR3 amino acids: CSVKVAGAEQYF. The CDR3 coding sequence is TGCAGCGTGAAGGTGGCGGGGGCCGAGCAGTACTTC.